The T cell receptor (beta chain) under discussion was sequenced for a study of identifying expanded T cells in peripheral blood. Between the trimmed V and J ends, which lost 6 bases and 1 base, there was a span of 0 bases. Germline CDR1 and CDR2: SGHVS and FQNEAQ. The CDR3 runs to 11 residues. This table comes from immunoSEQ multiplex PCR, and its TCRdb copy is limited to in-frame clones, with some not included. The top ten clones hold over 2.5% of a sample with some 76,000 clones, about 90% of them seen once. The source material was blood. The chain couples TRBV7-8 to TRBJ2-2; no clear D gene. This receptor was taken from a person aged 18 to 75 in good health. The CDR3 loop is CASRNTGELFF. In DNA, the CDR3 is TGTGCCAGCAGGAACACCGGGGAGCTGTTTTTT.